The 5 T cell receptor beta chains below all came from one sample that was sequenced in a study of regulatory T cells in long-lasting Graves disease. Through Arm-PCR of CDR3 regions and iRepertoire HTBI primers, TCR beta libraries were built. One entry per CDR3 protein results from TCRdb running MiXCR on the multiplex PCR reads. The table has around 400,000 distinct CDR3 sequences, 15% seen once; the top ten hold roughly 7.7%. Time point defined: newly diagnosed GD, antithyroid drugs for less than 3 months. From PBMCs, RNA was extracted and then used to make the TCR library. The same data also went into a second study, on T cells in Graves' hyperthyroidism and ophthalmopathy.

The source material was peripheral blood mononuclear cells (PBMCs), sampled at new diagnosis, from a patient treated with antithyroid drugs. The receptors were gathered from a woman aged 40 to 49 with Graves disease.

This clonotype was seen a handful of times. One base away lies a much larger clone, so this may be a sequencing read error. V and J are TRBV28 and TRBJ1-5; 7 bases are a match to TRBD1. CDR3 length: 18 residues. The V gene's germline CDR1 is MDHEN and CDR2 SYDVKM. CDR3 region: CAGRLSPQQGFGNQPQHF. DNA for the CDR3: TGTGCCGGCAGGTTATCCCCCCAACAGGGGTTTGGCAATCAGCCCCAGCATTTT.

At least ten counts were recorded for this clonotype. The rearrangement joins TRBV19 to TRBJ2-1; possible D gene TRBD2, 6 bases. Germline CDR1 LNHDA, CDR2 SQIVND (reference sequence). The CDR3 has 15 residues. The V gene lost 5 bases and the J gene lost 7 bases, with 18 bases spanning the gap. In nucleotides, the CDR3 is TGTGCCAGTAGTCCGGTCGCGGGGTTGGTGAATGAGCAGTTCTTC. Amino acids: CASSPVAGLVNEQFF.

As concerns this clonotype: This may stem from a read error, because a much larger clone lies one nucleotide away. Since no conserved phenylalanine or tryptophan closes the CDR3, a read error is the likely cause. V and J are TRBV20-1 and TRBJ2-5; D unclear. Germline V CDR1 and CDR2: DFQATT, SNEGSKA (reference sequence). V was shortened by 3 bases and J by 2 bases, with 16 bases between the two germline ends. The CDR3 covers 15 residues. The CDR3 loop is CSASPPGGRQETQYS. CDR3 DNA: TGCAGTGCTAGTCCCCCGGGCGGCAGACAAGAGACCCAGTACTCC.

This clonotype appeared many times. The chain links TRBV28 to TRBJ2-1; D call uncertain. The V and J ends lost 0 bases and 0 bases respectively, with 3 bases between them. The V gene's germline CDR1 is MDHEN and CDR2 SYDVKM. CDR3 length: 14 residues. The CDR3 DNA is TGTGCCAGCAGTTTATGGATCTCCTACAATGAGCAGTTCTTC. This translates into CASSLWISYNEQFF.

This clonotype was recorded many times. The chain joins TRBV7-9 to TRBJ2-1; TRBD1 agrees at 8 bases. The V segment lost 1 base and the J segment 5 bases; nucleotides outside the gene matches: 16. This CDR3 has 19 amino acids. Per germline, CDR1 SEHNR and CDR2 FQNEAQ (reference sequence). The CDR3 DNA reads TGTGCCAGCAGCTTAGGGGAGAGGGCAGGGGGCCTCCCTGACAATGAGCAGTTCTTC. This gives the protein CASSLGERAGGLPDNEQFF. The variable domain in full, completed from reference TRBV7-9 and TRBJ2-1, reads DTGVSQNPRHKITKRGQNVTFRCDPISEHNRLYWYRQTLGQGPEFLTYFQNEAQLEKSRLLSDRFSAERPKGSFSTLEIQRTEQGDSAMYLCASSLGERAGGLPDNEQFFGPGTRLTVL.